The T cell receptor beta chain under discussion was sequenced for a study of T cells in Graves' hyperthyroidism and ophthalmopathy. The study excluded patients with uncontrolled infection, other autoimmune disease, pregnancy or lactation. Authors of the study amplified TCR beta CDR3 regions from RNA transcripts. TCR CDR3 underwent first-round RT-PCR with the HTBI primer set. Using its own MiXCR run on the multiplex PCR reads, TCRdb lists one record per CDR3 protein. The repertoire holds approximately 530,000 distinct CDR3 sequences, just under 20% seen once, with less than 55% in the top ten. Worth noting for this clonotype: As yet, its antigen is unknown. No conserved phenylalanine or tryptophan is present at the end of the CDR3, so a read error is the likely explanation.

CDR1 is SGHTA, CDR2 FQGNSA, per germline. The CDR3 has 14 residues. Trimming left V 5 bases short and J 4 bases short, with 14 bases between. Findings of the study overall: Also found in blood were most expanded thyroid clonotypes above 0.001.

Sequencing was carried out using blood. V gene TRBV7-2 combines with J gene TRBJ2-5, with unresolved D. This sequence was found in a man between 35 and 55 years old with Graves' ophthalmopathy. CDR3 sequence: CASSPGSSVETQYS. CDR3 nucleotides: TGTGCCAGCAGCCCAGGCTCAAGCGTAGAGACCCAGTACTCC.